This entry features one T cell receptor (beta chain) sequence. Other DNA variants within this sample encode the same CDR3. The V and J ends lost 4 bases and 0 bases respectively, with 11 bases between them. The CDR3 has 15 amino acids. Germline loops: CDR1 SGHTA, CDR2 FQGNSA. The data stem from a study of chemoradiotherapy in HPV16-positive cancers. Sequenced by immunoSEQ multiplex PCR; TCRdb stores in-frame clones only, minus some. The data contain fewer than 3,000 clones, roughly 87% of them seen just once; the ten biggest clones take up roughly 4%. Over chemoradiotherapy, repertoires were sampled more than once.

The source material was tumor tissue, sampled from a patient who underwent chemoradiotherapy. The clonotype comes from a human donor with HPV-associated anogenital cancer. The rearrangement links TRBV7-2 to TRBJ2-3, with a weak D call TRBD2 (5 bases). The CDR3 sequence: CASSSDFLSTDTQYF. The CDR3, as DNA: TGTGCCAGCAGCTCGGACTTTTTAAGCACAGATACGCAGTATTTT.